The present T cell receptor (beta chain) was sequenced within a study of T cells in localized non-small cell lung cancer. Method: immunoSEQ multiplex PCR; TCRdb's copy keeps in-frame clones and lacks some. The data hold 53,000 or so clones, with approximately 90% observed a single time. CDR1 SNHLY and CDR2 FYNNEI come from the germline V gene. The CDR3 sequence is 11 residues long. V lost 3 bases and J lost 7; bases outside the gene matches: 0. The source is a man aged 35-69 years with stage I lung adenocarcinoma. This sample comprised peripheral blood, obtained before any cancer treatment. The rearrangement links TRBV2 to TRBJ2-7, with 7 nucleotides matching TRBD1. The CDR3 DNA reads as TGTGCCAGCAGTGACAGGGGGGAGCAGTACTTC. As protein: CASSDRGEQYF.